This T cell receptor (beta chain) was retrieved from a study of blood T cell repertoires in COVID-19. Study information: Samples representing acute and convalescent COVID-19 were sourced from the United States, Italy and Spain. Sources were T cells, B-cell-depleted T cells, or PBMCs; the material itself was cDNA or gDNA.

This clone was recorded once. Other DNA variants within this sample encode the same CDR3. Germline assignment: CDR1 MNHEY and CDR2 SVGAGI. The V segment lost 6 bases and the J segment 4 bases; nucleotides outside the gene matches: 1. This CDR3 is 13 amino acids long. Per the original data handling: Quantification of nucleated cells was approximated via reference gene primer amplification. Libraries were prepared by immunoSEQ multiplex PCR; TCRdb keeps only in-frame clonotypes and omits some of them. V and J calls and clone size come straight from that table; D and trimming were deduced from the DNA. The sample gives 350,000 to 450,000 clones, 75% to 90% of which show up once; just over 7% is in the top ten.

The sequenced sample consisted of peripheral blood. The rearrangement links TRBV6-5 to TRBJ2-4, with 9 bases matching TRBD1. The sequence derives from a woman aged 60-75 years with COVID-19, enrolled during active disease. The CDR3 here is CASRQGAKNIQYF. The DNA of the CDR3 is TGTGCCAGCAGACAGGGGGCAAAAAACATTCAGTACTTC.